The source of this T cell receptor beta chain is a study of T cell responses to AZD1222 COVID-19 vaccine. On this clone: Its antigen is undetermined.

Sequencing used immunoSEQ multiplex PCR; TCRdb keeps in-frame clones, though not all of them. The repertoire holds roughly 120,000 clones, roughly 84% seen once, with approximately 18% in the top ten. General study points: Mostly white British, mostly female donors; authors suggested clonal diversity may be underestimated. Across the whole spike, CD4 TCRs peaked at regions 160-218 and 743-854. In all cases, repertoires were sampled only after the peak T cell response.

Trimming shortened V by 3 bases and J by 5 bases, and 13 bases separated the two germline ends. Germline CDR1 is LNHDA and CDR2 is SQIVND (reference sequence). The CDR3 covers 14 residues. Timing groups of about 4 and about 12 weeks for second doses were pooled. The V call is TRBV19, the J call TRBJ2-5; D is perhaps TRBD1 (5 bases). The source of this sequence is an adult who received the AZD1222 COVID-19 vaccine. The sample here was peripheral blood, taken 28 days after the second AZD1222 dose. In DNA form, the CDR3 reads TGTGCCAGTAGTATCTGGAGACAGTCGGAGACCCAGTACTTC. Protein product: CASSIWRQSETQYF.